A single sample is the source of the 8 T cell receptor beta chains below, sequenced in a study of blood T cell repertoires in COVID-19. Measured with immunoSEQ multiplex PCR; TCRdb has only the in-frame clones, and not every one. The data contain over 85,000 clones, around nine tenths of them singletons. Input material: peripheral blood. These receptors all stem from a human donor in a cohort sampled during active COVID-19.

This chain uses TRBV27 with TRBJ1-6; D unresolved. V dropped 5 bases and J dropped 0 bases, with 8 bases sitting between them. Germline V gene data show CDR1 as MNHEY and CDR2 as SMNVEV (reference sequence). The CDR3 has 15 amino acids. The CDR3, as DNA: TGTGCCAGCAGTCGAGAAAGCTCCTATAATTCACCCCTCCACTTT. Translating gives CASSRESSYNSPLHF.

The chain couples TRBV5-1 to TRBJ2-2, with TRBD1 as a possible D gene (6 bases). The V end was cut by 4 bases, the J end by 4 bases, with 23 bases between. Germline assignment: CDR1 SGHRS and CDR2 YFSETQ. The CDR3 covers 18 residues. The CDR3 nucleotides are TGCGCCAGCAGCCCAGGAAAGCCAAGTGGGGGCCCCACCGGGGAGCTGTTTTTT. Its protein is CASSPGKPSGGPTGELFF.

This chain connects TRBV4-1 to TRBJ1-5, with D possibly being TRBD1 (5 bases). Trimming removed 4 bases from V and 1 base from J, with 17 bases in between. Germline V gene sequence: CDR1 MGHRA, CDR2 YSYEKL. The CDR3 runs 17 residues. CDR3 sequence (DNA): TGCGCCAGCAGCCTCAGGTGGGGGGGAGGAAGCAATCAGCCCCAGCATTTT. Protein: CASSLRWGGGSNQPQHF.

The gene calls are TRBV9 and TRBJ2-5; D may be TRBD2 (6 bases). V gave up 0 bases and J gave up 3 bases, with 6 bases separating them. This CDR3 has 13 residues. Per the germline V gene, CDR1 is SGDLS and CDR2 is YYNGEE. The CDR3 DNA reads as TGTGCCAGCAGCGTAGGCGGGGAAGAGACCCAGTACTTC. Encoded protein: CASSVGGEETQYF. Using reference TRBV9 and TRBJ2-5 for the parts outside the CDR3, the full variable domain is DSGVTQTPKHLITATGQRVTLRCSPRSGDLSVYWYQQSLDQGLQFLIQYYNGEERAKGNILERFSAQQFPDLHSELNLSSLELGDSALYFCASSVGGEETQYFGPGTRLLVL.

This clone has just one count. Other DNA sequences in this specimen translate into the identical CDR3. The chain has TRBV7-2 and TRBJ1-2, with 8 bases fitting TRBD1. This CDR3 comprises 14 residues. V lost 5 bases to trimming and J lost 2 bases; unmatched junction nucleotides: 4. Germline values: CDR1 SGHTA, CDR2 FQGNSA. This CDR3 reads CASSPRQGNYGYTF. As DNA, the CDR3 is TGTGCCAGCAGCCCCCGACAGGGGAACTATGGCTACACCTTC. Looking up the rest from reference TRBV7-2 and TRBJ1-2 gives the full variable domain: GAGVSQSPSNKVTEKGKDVELRCDPISGHTALYWYRQSLGQGLEFLIYFQGNSAPDKSGLPSDRFSAERTGGSVSTLTIQRTQQEDSAVYLCASSPRQGNYGYTFGSGTRLTVV.

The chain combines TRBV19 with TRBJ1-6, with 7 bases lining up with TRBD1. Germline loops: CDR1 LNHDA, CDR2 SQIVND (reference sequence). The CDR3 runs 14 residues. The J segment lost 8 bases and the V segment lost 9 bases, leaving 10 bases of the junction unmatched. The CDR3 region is CASRNGQADSPLHF. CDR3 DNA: TGTGCCAGCAGAAATGGACAGGCGGATTCACCCCTCCACTTT.

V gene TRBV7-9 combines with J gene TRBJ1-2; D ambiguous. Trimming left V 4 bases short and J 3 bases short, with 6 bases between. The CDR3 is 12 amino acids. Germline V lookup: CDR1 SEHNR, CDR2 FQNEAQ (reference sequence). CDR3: CASSWTDYGYTF. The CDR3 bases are TGTGCCAGCAGCTGGACTGACTATGGCTACACCTTC.

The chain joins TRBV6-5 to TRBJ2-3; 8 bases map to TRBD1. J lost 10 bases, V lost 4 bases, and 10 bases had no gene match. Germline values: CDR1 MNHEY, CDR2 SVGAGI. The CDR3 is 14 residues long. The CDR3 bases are TGTGCCAGCAGTTCCGGGACCAGGGGGCATTCGCAGTATTTT. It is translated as CASSSGTRGHSQYF.